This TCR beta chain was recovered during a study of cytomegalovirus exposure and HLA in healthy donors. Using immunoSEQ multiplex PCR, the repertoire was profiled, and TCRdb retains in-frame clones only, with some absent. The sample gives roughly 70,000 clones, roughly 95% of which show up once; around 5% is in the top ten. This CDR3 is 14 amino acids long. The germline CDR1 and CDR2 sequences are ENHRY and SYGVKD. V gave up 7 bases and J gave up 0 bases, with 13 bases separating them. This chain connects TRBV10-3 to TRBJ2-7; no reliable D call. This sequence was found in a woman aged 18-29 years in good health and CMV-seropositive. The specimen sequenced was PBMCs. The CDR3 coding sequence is TGTGCCATCACCGAGGCTGAACTCTCCTACGAGCAGTACTTC. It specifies CAITEAELSYEQYF.